This T cell receptor beta chain was documented in a study of T cells expressing NK-cell markers (dated by TCRdb to 2020 to 2022). General notes on the study: Three sorted T-cell subsets (CD3+CD56+NKG2C+, CD3+CD56+NKG2C- and CD3+CD56-NKG2C+) from roughly 8 donors had their TCR beta-chain repertoires profiled. The study sequenced eight donors, all healthy volunteers chosen at random: three men and five women. Of the eight sequenced donors, seven were found to be HCMV-seropositive and one was found to be HCMV-seronegative. Sequencing of the libraries produced 2 x 150 bp reads on Illumina HiSeq 2000/2500, MiSeq or NextSeq. What the study reported, not specific to this receptor: For five or six donors, the dominant CD3+CD56+NKG2C+ clonotypes were among the top 10 CD8+ clonotypes and accounted for about 1.0-8% of CD8+ T cells. It remained unclear whether the expanded NKG2C-expressing T cell clones were specific for HCMV antigens. Those dominant clonotypes were again the most abundant among CD3+CD56-NKG2C+ cells in a handful of donors, at about 25-65%.

A commercial ELISA kit detecting HCMV-specific IgG in serum was used to determine HCMV serostatus. Ficoll density gradient centrifugation was used to isolate peripheral blood mononuclear cells from blood. TCRdb shows the sequencer as Illumina HiSeq 2000. The TCR beta cDNA libraries were made using 5'RACE template switching, a step that added both a universal primer site and unique molecular identifiers. Synthesis of cDNA was primed from the TCR beta constant segment and was followed by two consecutive PCR amplification steps. Per the authors' processing: Reads were demultiplexed and grouped by UMI with MIGEC, and clonotypes were assembled and quantified with MiTCR. To exclude erroneous sequences, only TCR cDNA sequences supported by at least two reads were retained. The tcR package was used for downstream repertoire analysis, with clonotypes matched between fractions based on CDR3 nucleotide sequence plus V segment. Antigen specificity was annotated against VDJdb with VDJmatch, allowing one amino acid substitution in CDR3. TCRdb reprocessed the public reads and reports one entry per CDR3 protein sequence, without DNA. The V and J calls and clone size are TCRdb's, not the authors'. The table for this sample shows 550,000 to 600,000 distinct CDR3 sequences. Of the sample, under 4.5% falls within the top ten clones.

For CDR1 and CDR2, the germline V gene (reference sequence) lists DFQATT and SNEGSKA. From its cysteine to its phenylalanine, the CDR3 spans 19 amino acids. The protein alone is recorded here. With respect to this clonotype: What antigen it recognizes has not been identified.

The origin of this receptor is a man younger than 30 in good health. Donor details come from another sample of the same person, matched by shared clones. The sample taken for sequencing was blood T cells: a sorted CD56 or NKG2C T cell subset, CD4+ or CD8+ T cells, or bulk PBMC T cells (not recorded which). The chain is encoded by TRBV20-1 joined to TRBJ2-7; TCRdb names TRBD2, which stays unverified in the absence of DNA. The CDR3 is CSARVERTSGRAVSDEQYF.